This is a list of T cell receptor beta chains from one sample in a study of blood T cell repertoires in COVID-19. The method was immunoSEQ multiplex PCR; TCRdb's version includes in-frame clones alone and lacks a portion of them. The top ten clones hold approximately 1% of a sample with 350,000 to 400,000 clones, roughly 88% of them seen once. Sequenced material: PBMCs or T cells enriched from blood (not recorded which). The receptors shown here come from a woman in her thirties with acute COVID-19. Both conserved end residues are part of each CDR3. D genes are given only for firm matches. A row's size may be missing; if present it is once, few, many or a size class.

D: TRBD1
J: TRBJ1-2
V: TRBV18
size: NA
DNA: TGTGCCAGCTCACTGAGACAGGGGGCGGATGGCTACACCTTC
CDR3: CASSLRQGADGYTF

D: NA
J: TRBJ1-4
V: TRBV25-1
size: NA
DNA: TGTGCCAGCAGTGATAGGGGGGGCGTAGTTGAAAAACTGTTTTTT
CDR3: CASSDRGGVVEKLFF

D: TRBD1
J: TRBJ2-7
V: TRBV27
size: NA
DNA: TGTGCCAGCAATCGGGGACAGGGGAGCCACGAGCAGTACTTC
CDR3: CASNRGQGSHEQYF

D: NA
J: TRBJ1-4
V: TRBV24-1
size: NA
DNA: TGTGCCACCAGTGATCCGTGGGCGGAAAAACTGTTTTTT
CDR3: CATSDPWAEKLFF

D: NA
J: TRBJ2-7
V: TRBV6-5
size: once
DNA: TGTGCCAGCAAGAAAAAACAGGGCCAGACCTACGAGCAGTACTTC
CDR3: CASKKKQGQTYEQYF

D: NA
J: TRBJ2-3
V: TRBV10-2
size: once
DNA: TGCGCCAGCAGTGAGGAGGTGGTCACAGATACGCAGTATTTT
CDR3: CASSEEVVTDTQYF

D: TRBD2
J: TRBJ2-5
V: TRBV12-3/TRBV12-4
size: once
DNA: TGTGCCAGCAGCCGGGGGGTCGCAGAGACCCAGTACTTC
CDR3: CASSRGVAETQYF

D: NA
J: TRBJ1-2
V: TRBV18
size: once
DNA: TGTGCCAGCTCACCCGGGGAAGTCAACTATGGCTACACCTTC
CDR3: CASSPGEVNYGYTF

D: TRBD1
J: TRBJ2-7
V: TRBV27
size: NA
DNA: TGTGCCAGCAAACCTACAGGGGCCTACGAGCAGTACTTC
CDR3: CASKPTGAYEQYF

D: NA
J: TRBJ1-1
V: TRBV6-6
size: NA
DNA: TGTGCCAGCAGAACTGGAGGGATGAACACTGAAGCTTTCTTT
CDR3: CASRTGGMNTEAFF

D: TRBD1
J: TRBJ1-1
V: TRBV6-5
size: NA
DNA: TGTGCCAGCAGTTACTCTAACAGGGGGATCACTGAAGCTTTCTTT
CDR3: CASSYSNRGITEAFF

D: NA
J: TRBJ2-7
V: TRBV3-1/TRBV3-2
size: NA
DNA: TGTGCCAGCAGCCAAGATCGGTACGAGCAGTACTTC
CDR3: CASSQDRYEQYF

D: NA
J: TRBJ1-2
V: TRBV7-9
size: NA
DNA: TGTGCCAGCAGCCCCAGGCAGGGGTACTATGGCTACACCTTC
CDR3: CASSPRQGYYGYTF

D: NA
J: TRBJ1-6
V: TRBV4-2
size: NA
DNA: TGTGCCAGCAGCCAAGACAGCAGGGCTGAATCACCCCTCCACTTT
CDR3: CASSQDSRAESPLHF

D: NA
J: TRBJ2-7
V: TRBV5-1
size: once
DNA: TGCGCCAGCACAGGGAACAGTGATTACGAGCAGTACTTC
CDR3: CASTGNSDYEQYF

D: NA
J: TRBJ1-2
V: TRBV2
size: NA
DNA: TGTGCCACCCTGAGAGACCGGGGGTTTTGGAACTATGGCTACACCTTC
CDR3: CATLRDRGFWNYGYTF

D: TRBD1
J: TRBJ1-5
V: TRBV6-5
size: NA
DNA: TGTGCCAGCTGGCGTGGGGACAGTAGGCAGCCCCAGCATTTT
CDR3: CASWRGDSRQPQHF

D: NA
J: TRBJ1-3
V: TRBV19
size: NA
DNA: TGTGCCAGTAGTGCGGACACGACAGCGGGAAACACCATATATTTT
CDR3: CASSADTTAGNTIYF

D: NA
J: TRBJ1-6
V: TRBV4-1
size: NA
DNA: TGCGCCAGCAGCCAAGGGGGGGTCCCCTATAATTCACCCCTCCACTTT
CDR3: CASSQGGVPYNSPLHF

D: NA
J: TRBJ1-1
V: TRBV19
size: NA
DNA: TGTGCCAGTAGTATCTGGACAGTGATGAACACTGAAGCTTTCTTT
CDR3: CASSIWTVMNTEAFF

D: TRBD1
J: TRBJ1-2
V: TRBV19
size: NA
DNA: TGTGCCAGTAGTACTGGGACAGGGGGCGCGGGGGCCCGGGGCTACACCTTC
CDR3: CASSTGTGGAGARGYTF

D: TRBD2
J: TRBJ2-1
V: TRBV19
size: NA
DNA: TGTGCCAGTAGTATAGGGACTAGCGGGGGTTACAATGAGCAGTTCTTC
CDR3: CASSIGTSGGYNEQFF

D: TRBD1
J: TRBJ2-5
V: TRBV4-3
size: NA
DNA: TGCGCCAGCAGCCAAGATGTCGGGACAGGGGGGGAGACCCAGTACTTC
CDR3: CASSQDVGTGGETQYF

D: NA
J: TRBJ2-7
V: TRBV19
size: NA
DNA: TGTGCCAGTCGTCTACAGGGCTCGAGCTCCTACGAGCAGTACTTC
CDR3: CASRLQGSSSYEQYF

D: NA
J: TRBJ2-3
V: TRBV7-8
size: NA
DNA: TGTGCCAGCAGCTTAAGGGACACCCCGGGTACGCAGTATTTT
CDR3: CASSLRDTPGTQYF

D: TRBD1
J: TRBJ1-5
V: TRBV5-1
size: NA
DNA: TGCGCCAGCAGCGTGGGGACAGGGGGGCAGCCCCAGCATTTT
CDR3: CASSVGTGGQPQHF

D: NA
J: TRBJ2-1
V: TRBV5-1
size: NA
DNA: TGCGCCAGCAGCTTACCAGGCACCTACAATGAGCAGTTCTTC
CDR3: CASSLPGTYNEQFF

D: TRBD1
J: TRBJ1-6
V: TRBV30
size: once
DNA: TGTGCCTGGGGGACAGGGGCGTATAATTCACCCCTCCACTTT
CDR3: CAWGTGAYNSPLHF

D: NA
J: TRBJ1-5
V: TRBV10-3
size: NA
DNA: TGTGCCATCAGTGAGGGGGGCTCTAATCAGCCCCAGCATTTT
CDR3: CAISEGGSNQPQHF

D: NA
J: TRBJ1-2
V: TRBV19
size: NA
DNA: TGTGCCAGTAGCGGACAGATTAACTATGGCTACACCTTC
CDR3: CASSGQINYGYTF

D: TRBD2
J: TRBJ2-1
V: TRBV27
size: NA
DNA: TGTGCCACCGAGCTCTGGGGGGGATACAATGAGCAGTTCTTC
CDR3: CATELWGGYNEQFF

D: TRBD2
J: TRBJ2-7
V: TRBV5-6
size: NA
DNA: TGTGCCAGCAGCCCCCGACTAGCGGGCCTCTACGAGCAGTACTTC
CDR3: CASSPRLAGLYEQYF

D: NA
J: TRBJ1-3
V: TRBV5-1
size: NA
DNA: TGCGCCAGCAGCTTGGTGTACGGATTAGGAGGACGAAACTCTGGAAACACCATATATTTT
CDR3: CASSLVYGLGGRNSGNTIYF

D: NA
J: TRBJ1-5
V: TRBV6-5
size: NA
DNA: TGTGCCAGCAGTTACCGTTACAAGAATCAGCCCCAGCATTTT
CDR3: CASSYRYKNQPQHF

D: NA
J: TRBJ1-1
V: TRBV18
size: NA
DNA: TGTGCCAGCTCACCACGCCCGGGGGGGAACACTGAAGCTTTCTTT
CDR3: CASSPRPGGNTEAFF

D: TRBD1
J: TRBJ1-2
V: TRBV5-1
size: NA
DNA: TGCGCCAGCAGCCCGGACTCCGGGACAGGCGGCTACACCTTC
CDR3: CASSPDSGTGGYTF

D: TRBD2
J: TRBJ2-4
V: TRBV7-9
size: NA
DNA: TGTGCCAGCAGCCCTCTTCTGACTAGCGGGCCCTCGCAGTACTTC
CDR3: CASSPLLTSGPSQYF